This is a list of T cell receptor beta chains from one sample in a study of cytomegalovirus exposure and HLA in healthy donors. This table comes from immunoSEQ multiplex PCR, and its TCRdb copy is limited to in-frame clones, with some not included. This table has roughly 180,000 clones, under 9.5% appearing once. The sequenced sample was PBMCs. These receptors all come from a woman under 40 in good health and CMV-seropositive. Both conserved end residues are part of each CDR3. A D gene is named only where the DNA matches it firmly. Some rows mark clone size as missing; the rest say once, few, many or name a class of expanded clone.

size	V	J	D	CDR3	DNA
NA	TRBV27	TRBJ2-1	NA	CASSRYNEQFF	TGTGCCAGCAGTCGCTACAATGAGCAGTTCTTC
NA	TRBV29-1	TRBJ2-7	TRBD1	CSVQEQGAYEQYF	TGCAGCGTTCAAGAACAGGGGGCCTACGAGCAGTACTTC
NA	TRBV30	TRBJ2-7	NA	CAWSTDWQGAYEQYF	TGTGCCTGGAGTACCGACTGGCAGGGCGCCTACGAGCAGTACTTC
NA	TRBV5-1	TRBJ2-1	TRBD2	CASSLAGTSTRNEQFF	TGCGCCAGCAGCTTGGCCGGGACTAGTACTAGGAATGAGCAGTTCTTC
NA	TRBV11-2	TRBJ2-7	TRBD2	CASSSTSGSREQYF	TGTGCCAGCAGCTCGACTAGCGGGAGTAGAGAGCAGTACTTC
NA	TRBV7-3	TRBJ2-7	TRBD2	CASSLEGLAGAYEQYF	TGTGCCAGCAGCTTAGAGGGACTAGCGGGAGCCTACGAGCAGTACTTC
few	TRBV2	TRBJ2-1	TRBD1	CASSEGQGASEQFF	TGTGCCAGCAGTGAAGGGCAGGGGGCAAGTGAGCAGTTCTTC
NA	TRBV10-2	TRBJ2-3	NA	CASSEAASVTQYF	TGCGCCAGCAGTGAGGCGGCTAGCGTGACGCAGTATTTT
few	TRBV10-3	TRBJ2-7	NA	CAISETGSGEQYF	TGTGCCATCAGTGAGACAGGGTCTGGGGAGCAGTACTTC
NA	TRBV5-1	TRBJ2-5	TRBD1	CASTPAWGQQETQYF	TGCGCCAGCACCCCGGCCTGGGGACAGCAAGAGACCCAGTACTTC
few	TRBV7-7	TRBJ2-3	TRBD1	CASSLGGTGGPDTQYF	TGTGCCAGCAGCTTAGGTGGTACAGGGGGTCCAGATACGCAGTATTTT
few	TRBV2	TRBJ1-1	NA	CASSQGQLAFF	TGTGCCAGCAGTCAAGGACAGCTAGCTTTCTTT
few	TRBV2	TRBJ1-2	NA	CASSAQGGAYGYTF	TGTGCCAGCAGTGCACAGGGAGGGGCTTATGGCTACACCTTC
few	TRBV7-9	TRBJ2-5	TRBD2	CASSSWTSGRQTQYF	TGTGCCAGCAGCTCCTGGACTAGCGGGAGACAGACCCAGTACTTC
NA	TRBV6-1	TRBJ2-5	NA	CASSELPAAYQETQYF	TGTGCCAGCAGTGAACTCCCAGCGGCCTACCAAGAGACCCAGTACTTC
NA	TRBV4-1	TRBJ2-3	NA	CASSQDRGGIAQYF	TGCGCCAGCAGCCAAGATAGAGGCGGAATAGCGCAGTATTTT
NA	TRBV5-6	TRBJ2-3	TRBD2	CASSSLLAGVADTQYF	TGTGCCAGCAGCTCCCTCCTAGCGGGAGTTGCAGATACGCAGTATTTT
few	TRBV7-3	TRBJ2-2	NA	CASSLTGEERNTGELFF	TGTGCCAGCAGCTTAACGGGGGAGGAGAGAAACACCGGGGAGCTGTTTTTT
few	TRBV5-1	TRBJ2-3	TRBD2	CASSLGLAGLTTDTQYF	TGCGCCAGCAGCTTGGGGCTAGCGGGGCTCACCACAGATACGCAGTATTTT
NA	TRBV27	TRBJ2-7	TRBD1	CASSLSMTGSEQYF	TGTGCCAGCAGTTTATCTATGACAGGGAGCGAGCAGTACTTC
NA	TRBV4-2	TRBJ1-2	NA	CASSQEPGGNYGYTF	TGTGCCAGCAGCCAAGAACCAGGTGGAAACTATGGCTACACCTTC
few	TRBV27	TRBJ1-2	NA	CATRTVYGYTF	TGTGCCACCCGGACAGTCTATGGCTACACCTTC
few	TRBV19	TRBJ2-7	TRBD2	CASSIGLAGGHEQYF	TGTGCCAGTAGTATAGGACTAGCGGGAGGCCACGAGCAGTACTTC
NA	TRBV18	TRBJ2-3	TRBD1	CASSHGTGGTDTQYF	TGTGCCAGCTCGCATGGGACAGGGGGCACAGATACGCAGTATTTT
few	TRBV4-1	TRBJ1-5	NA	CASSQEQGRNQPQHF	TGCGCCAGCAGCCAAGAACAGGGCCGTAATCAGCCCCAGCATTTT
NA	TRBV4-2	TRBJ2-3	TRBD2	CASSHVAGPDTQYF	TGTGCCAGCAGCCACGTAGCGGGACCAGATACGCAGTATTTT
few	TRBV29-1	TRBJ2-7	TRBD2	CSVPSGATAYEQYF	TGCAGCGTCCCTAGCGGGGCAACCGCCTACGAGCAGTACTTC
NA	TRBV25-1	TRBJ2-7	TRBD1	CASSQTGTGGHEQYF	TGTGCCAGCAGTCAAACCGGGACAGGGGGCCACGAGCAGTACTTC
few	TRBV7-9	TRBJ1-1	TRBD1	CASSFLTGGTEAFF	TGTGCCAGCAGCTTCCTGACAGGGGGCACTGAAGCTTTCTTT
few	TRBV10-3	TRBJ2-1	TRBD2	CAISASGTRNEQFF	TGTGCCATCAGTGCTAGCGGGACGCGTAATGAGCAGTTCTTC
NA	TRBV2	TRBJ1-2	TRBD1	CASSTRDSKFGYGYTF	TGTGCCAGCAGTACGCGGGACAGTAAGTTTGGCTATGGCTACACCTTC
few	TRBV18	TRBJ2-7	NA	CASSQIRGGYEQYF	TGTGCCAGCTCACAAATCAGGGGAGGGTACGAGCAGTACTTC
few	TRBV9	TRBJ1-1	NA	CASSRLQGNTEAFF	TGTGCCAGCAGCCGCCTACAGGGTAACACTGAAGCTTTCTTT
NA	TRBV2	TRBJ2-2	TRBD2	CASSRASGRYGNTGELFF	TGTGCCAGCAGCCGGGCTAGCGGGAGGTATGGGAACACCGGGGAGCTGTTTTTT
NA	TRBV5-4	TRBJ2-7	TRBD1	CASSETGGTGYEQYF	TGTGCCAGCAGTGAGACAGGGGGCACAGGCTACGAGCAGTACTTC
NA	TRBV15	TRBJ2-3	NA	CATRRRAAAPDTQYF	TGTGCCACCAGGCGGAGGGCCGCCGCCCCAGATACGCAGTATTTT
many	TRBV10-3	TRBJ1-2	NA	CAISESAEDSPRAWGYGYTF	TGTGCCATCAGTGAGTCAGCGGAGGACAGTCCTAGGGCTTGGGGCTATGGCTACACCTTC
NA	TRBV14	TRBJ2-3	TRBD1	CASSPDRDTDTQYF	TGTGCCAGCAGCCCCGACAGGGACACAGATACGCAGTATTTT
few	TRBV7-3	TRBJ2-1	TRBD2	CASSRLAGGYNEQFF	TGTGCCAGCAGCCGACTAGCGGGAGGGTACAATGAGCAGTTCTTC